A selection of T cell receptor beta chains follows, all from one sample in a study of radiotherapy plus CTLA-4 blockade in lung cancer. Profiled with immunoSEQ multiplex PCR; TCRdb holds only in-frame clones, not every one. The sample carries just under 45,000 clones, 60% to 70% recorded once. Here the sequenced sample was peripheral blood, taken from a patient treated with radiotherapy plus ipilimumab. The origin of the receptors is a human donor with non-small cell lung cancer who had a partial response to radiotherapy plus ipilimumab. Each CDR3 is given with its conserved first and last residue. The D gene is left open where the match is weak. Size is stated for part of the rows, as once, few or many counts, or as a class when the clone is expanded.

D	size	J	V	DNA	CDR3
.	.	TRBJ2-1	TRBV21-1	TGTGCCAGCAGCTCCCTGGCGGGGACTAGCGGGGGGGCCCATGAGCAGTTCTTC	CASSSLAGTSGGAHEQFF
TRBD2	few	TRBJ2-1	TRBV25-1	TGTGCCAGCAGCCAAGATCTCATCTTGCTAGCGGGAGCCCTTGAGCAGTTCTTC	CASSQDLILLAGALEQFF
.	.	TRBJ1-2	TRBV12-5	TGTGCTAGTGGTTTGGGCAGGGGATCGGTTAACTATGGCTACACCTTC	CASGLGRGSVNYGYTF
TRBD1	few	TRBJ1-4	TRBV10-3	TGTGCCATCAGCGACGTTATGAGAACCGGGACAGGGGGAGAAAAACTGTTTTTT	CAISDVMRTGTGGEKLFF
TRBD1	.	TRBJ1-1	TRBV10-3	TGTGCCAGCGGTGGGACAGGGGCGAACACTGAAGCTTTCTTT	CASGGTGANTEAFF
.	.	TRBJ2-5	TRBV5-1	TGCGCCAGCAGTCCGTCGGCTGGAGGTGTTGTGAAGACCCAGTACTTC	CASSPSAGGVVKTQYF
.	.	TRBJ1-2	TRBV9	TGTGCCAGCAGCAACGGTGTGTATGGCTACACCTTC	CASSNGVYGYTF
.	.	TRBJ2-2	TRBV5-1	TGCGCCAGCAGTCCTAAGGGGCTCGGGAACACCGGGGAGCTGTTTTTT	CASSPKGLGNTGELFF
.	.	TRBJ2-3	TRBV5-8	TGTGCCAGCAGCCTCTTAGATACGCAGTATTTT	CASSLLDTQYF
.	few	TRBJ2-5	TRBV30	TGTGCCTGGACGTGGCCCGGCCGGGTGGAGACCCAGTACTTC	CAWTWPGRVETQYF
.	few	TRBJ2-7	TRBV7-9	TGTGCCAGCAGCTTAGATGCAGGGCAACGCGTCTACGAGCAGTACTTC	CASSLDAGQRVYEQYF
.	.	TRBJ1-1	TRBV27	TGTGCCAGCAGTCACAGGGAGAACACTGAAGCTTTCTTT	CASSHRENTEAFF
.	.	TRBJ2-6	TRBV15	TGTGCCACCGCCGGGGGTCACTCTGGGGCCAACGTCCTGACTTTC	CATAGGHSGANVLTF
TRBD2	.	TRBJ2-1	TRBV7-2	TGTGCCAGCAGCTCTCGTGGTGGGGGGGAGGATGAGCAGTTCTTC	CASSSRGGGEDEQFF
TRBD1	once	TRBJ1-1	TRBV5-4	TGTGCCAGCAGCTTGGTGGGACAGGGAGCTTTCTTT	CASSLVGQGAFF
.	.	TRBJ1-1	TRBV9	TGTGCCAGCAGCGTGGGGGGGGCTGGAAACACTGAAGCTTTCTTT	CASSVGGAGNTEAFF
TRBD1	.	TRBJ1-2	TRBV7-9	TGTGCCAGCAGCAACCGGGACAGGGCGGACTATGGCTACACCTTC	CASSNRDRADYGYTF
.	.	TRBJ1-5	TRBV6-5	TGTGCCAGCAGACCTCATCAGGGCCCCCAGCCCCAGCATTTT	CASRPHQGPQPQHF
.	few	TRBJ1-4	TRBV19	TGTGCCAGTAGTATCAAGCGGGGGACTGTTGAAAAACTGTTTTTT	CASSIKRGTVEKLFF
.	.	TRBJ1-1	TRBV30	TGTGCCTGGAGTAAGGGAGCCGGCGGGAACACTGAAGCTTTCTTT	CAWSKGAGGNTEAFF
TRBD1	.	TRBJ1-3	TRBV5-4	TGTGCCAGCAGCAGAACAGGGGACACCATATATTTT	CASSRTGDTIYF
TRBD1	.	TRBJ2-2	TRBV29-1	TGCAGCGTTGAGGGGTCGGGACAGGCTAACACCGGGGAGCTGTTTTTT	CSVEGSGQANTGELFF
TRBD1	.	TRBJ1-2	TRBV5-1	TGCGCCAGCAGCCTCGGGACAGGGGGTTTTAACTATGGCTACACCTTC	CASSLGTGGFNYGYTF
.	.	TRBJ1-2	TRBV9	TGTGCCAGCAGCCCCCGGACAGTCACTAACTATGGCTACACCTTC	CASSPRTVTNYGYTF
.	medium-sized	TRBJ2-2	TRBV27	TGTGCCAGCAGGATAGCGAACACCGGGGAGCTGTTTTTT	CASRIANTGELFF
.	.	TRBJ1-5	TRBV19	TGTGCCAGTAGTGACGGGATCCTGAGCAATCAGCCCCAGCATTTT	CASSDGILSNQPQHF
.	.	TRBJ2-5	TRBV13	TGTGCCAGCAGCTGGGGCCTAGGAAGGGAACGGGCGGAGACCCAGTACTTC	CASSWGLGRERAETQYF
.	few	TRBJ1-3	TRBV19	TGTGCCAGTACCCGCCGGACACCAGGAAACACCATATATTTT	CASTRRTPGNTIYF
.	.	TRBJ2-7	TRBV10-3	TGTGCCATCAGTGCTACAGCGGGCGTAACCTACGAGCAGTACTTC	CAISATAGVTYEQYF
.	once	TRBJ2-2	TRBV19	TGTGCCAGTAGTGGAGGGCTACCCCAGAACACCGGGGAGCTGTTTTTT	CASSGGLPQNTGELFF
TRBD2	.	TRBJ2-3	TRBV5-1	TGCGCCAGCAGCTTGGACGCGGGGGGGACAGATACGCAGTATTTT	CASSLDAGGTDTQYF
.	.	TRBJ2-1	TRBV7-2	TGTGCCAGCAGCTTAGTAAGCGGGCCATGGGATGAGCAGTTCTTC	CASSLVSGPWDEQFF
.	.	TRBJ2-1	TRBV30	TGTGCCTGCCTTCCTAGCGTCTCCTACAATGAGCAGTTCTTC	CACLPSVSYNEQFF
.	.	TRBJ1-1	TRBV9	TGTGCCAGCAGCGTCGCCGCGTGGAACACTGAAGCTTTCTTT	CASSVAAWNTEAFF
.	.	TRBJ1-5	TRBV7-9	TGTGCCAGCAGCGTCAGGGGTGGCAATCAGCCCCAGCATTTT	CASSVRGGNQPQHF
.	.	TRBJ1-4	TRBV29-1	TGCAGCGCTCGAGGGGGGGGCGCGGGTGAAAAACTGTTTTTT	CSARGGGAGEKLFF
TRBD2	.	TRBJ2-7	TRBV19	TGTGCCAGTAGTATAGTTCCGACTAGCGGGTCCTACGAGCAGTACTTC	CASSIVPTSGSYEQYF
.	.	TRBJ2-1	TRBV7-9	TGTGCCAGCAGTTTGGAGGGTCCCTCATCCTACAATGAGCAGTTCTTC	CASSLEGPSSYNEQFF
.	.	TRBJ2-3	TRBV9	TGTGCCAGCAGCGTAGATACGCAGGCAGATACGCAGTATTTT	CASSVDTQADTQYF
TRBD2	.	TRBJ2-1	TRBV10-1	TGCGCCAGCAGCCAACCGACGGGGGGACGCTCCTACAATGAGCAGTTCTTC	CASSQPTGGRSYNEQFF
.	.	TRBJ1-2	TRBV5-1	TGCGCCAGCAGCTTGGTTCTGGGAGAGACTGGCTACACCTTC	CASSLVLGETGYTF
.	few	TRBJ2-3	TRBV7-9	TGTGCCAGCAGCCGTACAGGAGACCGGGCCACGCAGTATTTT	CASSRTGDRATQYF
.	.	TRBJ1-1	TRBV19	TGTGCCAGTAGTAAGGCCAGGAAGAACACTGAAGCTTTCTTT	CASSKARKNTEAFF
TRBD2	.	TRBJ2-5	TRBV11-3	TGTGCCAGCAGCTTATTTGCTAGCGGGGGGACAGAGACCCAGTACTTC	CASSLFASGGTETQYF
TRBD1	.	TRBJ1-5	TRBV15	TGTGCCACCAGCAGAGTTTTACAGGGGATTTATCAGCCCCAGCATTTT	CATSRVLQGIYQPQHF
TRBD2	.	TRBJ2-7	TRBV19	TGTGCCAGTAGTATAAGGATCCAGCGGGGTGCGCACGAGCAGTACTTC	CASSIRIQRGAHEQYF
.	.	TRBJ2-1	TRBV15	TGTGCCACCAGCAGGCGGGACGGGAAAGGGGATCCTGAGCAGTTCTTC	CATSRRDGKGDPEQFF
.	few	TRBJ1-4	TRBV6-1	TGTGCCAGCAGTGGAACTAGTGAAAAACTGTTTTTT	CASSGTSEKLFF
.	.	TRBJ1-1	TRBV19	TGTGCCACCTGGACAGCTATTCCCACTGAAGCTTTCTTT	CATWTAIPTEAFF
TRBD1	.	TRBJ2-7	TRBV5-5	TGTGCCAGCAGCTTGGAAGGCAGGGGGTACGAGCAGTACTTC	CASSLEGRGYEQYF
TRBD1	.	TRBJ2-1	TRBV5-1	TGCGCCAGCAGCTTGCCTCCCGGGACAGGCGGGGTCAATGAGCAGTTCTTC	CASSLPPGTGGVNEQFF
.	.	TRBJ2-5	TRBV21-1	TGTGCCAGCAAAGACCTAGCGGGGGGGAAAGAGACCCAGTACTTC	CASKDLAGGKETQYF
TRBD2	once	TRBJ2-7	TRBV5-1	TGCGCCAGCAGCTTGGGACTAGCGGGAGGAGAGTACTTC	CASSLGLAGGEYF
.	.	TRBJ2-2	TRBV6-1	TGTGCCAGCAGCCTCCCCCCTTTCGGGGAGCTGTTTTTT	CASSLPPFGELFF
TRBD1	.	TRBJ2-4	TRBV4-1	TGCGCCAGCAGCAACCTCCCCCGGGACAGGGGAAACATTCAGTACTTC	CASSNLPRDRGNIQYF
.	once	TRBJ1-4	TRBV7-2	TGTGCCAGCAGGGTCGGCGGGGGAGAGGGTGAAAAACTGTTTTTT	CASRVGGGEGEKLFF
.	.	TRBJ1-1	TRBV21-1	TGTGCCAGCAGCAGAAAGTGGCAGGGTGATTTTGAGGACACTGAAGCTTTCTTT	CASSRKWQGDFEDTEAFF